These T cell receptor beta chains were read from a single sample in a study of T-cell reconstitution after alpha-beta-depleted transplantation in children. TCRdb redid the calling of the PCR reads with MiXCR, one entry per CDR3 protein. The top ten clones hold 9.5% to 13% of a sample with about 310,000 distinct CDR3 sequences, approximately 23% of them seen once. Specimen: PBMCs, mostly from graft donor cells, collected 180 days after TCRalphabeta/CD19-depleted stem cell transplant. The origin of the receptors is a male patient younger than 18 who had a stem cell transplant for acute lymphoblastic leukemia, so the T cells may come from the graft donor. CDR3s include the opening cysteine and the closing phenylalanine or tryptophan. The D gene is left open where the match is weak. Expanded clones are given a class, and other clones once, few, many or no size at all.

J | D | V | size | CDR3 | DNA
TRBJ2-7 | NA | TRBV20-1 | few | CSAGRGGRVVYEQYF | TGCAGTGCCGGGCGCGGGGGCCGGGTTGTGTACGAGCAGTACTTC
TRBJ2-3 | NA | TRBV24-1 | NA | CATSDSKWPEDTQYF | TGTGCCACCAGTGATTCCAAGTGGCCCGAAGATACGCAGTATTTT
TRBJ2-1 | NA | TRBV7-3 | NA | CASSRRTAANNEQFF | TGTGCCAGCAGCCGACGGACAGCAGCAAACAATGAGCAGTTCTTC
TRBJ2-5 | NA | TRBV5-1 | NA | CASSGSRSETQYF | TGCGCCAGCAGCGGGTCGCGGAGCGAGACCCAGTACTTC
TRBJ2-7 | TRBD2 | TRBV29-1 | few | CSVEEIRLARYEQYF | TGCAGCGTTGAAGAAATTCGACTAGCGAGATACGAGCAGTACTTC
TRBJ2-3 | TRBD1 | TRBV6-1 | few | CASSQPPWTGGTDTQYF | TGTGCCAGCAGTCAACCACCCTGGACAGGAGGCACAGATACGCAGTATTTT
TRBJ2-6 | TRBD1 | TRBV3-1 | NA | CASSQVAGGYGANVLTF | TGTGCCAGCAGCCAAGTCGCAGGGGGCTATGGGGCCAACGTCCTGACTTTC
TRBJ2-3 | NA | TRBV15 | few | CATSRDGRDTQYF | TGTGCCACCAGCAGAGATGGGAGAGATACGCAGTATTTT
TRBJ2-7 | TRBD1 | TRBV20-1 | NA | CSARRTGGTYEQYF | TGCAGTGCTAGAAGGACAGGGGGAACATACGAGCAGTACTTC
TRBJ2-1 | TRBD2 | TRBV3-1 | few | CASSPRREYRNEQFF | TGTGCCAGCAGCCCCAGGCGGGAGTATCGGAATGAGCAGTTCTTC
TRBJ2-3 | NA | TRBV12-3/TRBV12-4 | few | CASSPRKDTQYF | TGTGCCAGCAGCCCCCGCAAAGATACGCAGTATTTT
TRBJ2-3 | TRBD2 | TRBV20-1 | NA | CSARDQTSGSSSTDTQYF | TGCAGTGCTAGAGATCAGACTAGCGGGAGCTCTAGCACAGATACGCAGTATTTT
TRBJ2-7 | TRBD1 | TRBV27 | NA | CASSLSRTGGSYEQYF | TGTGCCAGCAGTTTATCGCGGACAGGAGGCTCCTACGAGCAGTACTTC
TRBJ2-7 | TRBD1 | TRBV27 | NA | CATSVGTAYEQYF | TGTGCCACCTCCGTTGGGACAGCTTACGAGCAGTACTTC
TRBJ2-7 | TRBD1 | TRBV12-3/TRBV12-4 | NA | CASSGQGIYEQYF | TGTGCCAGCAGTGGACAGGGGATCTACGAGCAGTACTTC
TRBJ2-3 | NA | TRBV5-1 | NA | CASSLFSYTDTQYF | TGCGCCAGCAGCTTGTTCAGTTACACAGATACGCAGTATTTT
TRBJ2-4 | NA | TRBV5-4 | few | CASSLPAALAKNIQYF | TGTGCCAGCAGCTTACCCGCGGCCCTAGCCAAAAACATTCAGTACTTC
TRBJ1-5 | NA | TRBV6-5 | few | CASSSREGILAQHF | TGTGCCAGCAGTTCGAGGGAGGGGATACTGGCCCAGCATTTT
TRBJ2-7 | NA | TRBV5-1 | NA | CASSLFKGGNEQYF | TGCGCCAGCAGCTTGTTCAAGGGGGGAAACGAGCAGTACTTC
TRBJ2-7 | TRBD2 | TRBV12-3/TRBV12-4 | NA | CASSLAGGPHEQYF | TGTGCCAGCAGTTTAGCGGGAGGGCCCCACGAGCAGTACTTC
TRBJ2-3 | NA | TRBV9 | few | CASSVQHRDDTQYF | TGTGCCAGCAGCGTCCAGCACCGGGACGATACGCAGTATTTT
TRBJ1-1 | NA | TRBV18 | NA | CASSPATMNTEAFF | TGTGCCAGCTCGCCAGCAACTATGAACACTGAAGCTTTCTTT
TRBJ2-7 | NA | TRBV10-3 | NA | CAISDRVRYEQYF | TGTGCCATCAGTGATCGGGTTCGCTACGAGCAGTACTTC
TRBJ2-7 | NA | TRBV4-1 | NA | CASRLGQDYYEQYF | TGCGCCAGCCGACTCGGACAAGATTACTACGAGCAGTACTTC
TRBJ2-7 | TRBD1 | TRBV27 | few | CVTQTGATHSYEQYF | TGTGTCACCCAGACAGGGGCCACCCACTCCTACGAGCAGTACTTC
TRBJ1-2 | TRBD1 | TRBV12-3/TRBV12-4 | few | CASSRDRNYGYTF | TGTGCCAGCAGCCGGGACAGGAACTATGGCTACACCTTC
TRBJ2-7 | TRBD1 | TRBV12-3/TRBV12-4 | few | CASSPGTGVRNEQYF | TGTGCCAGCAGTCCCGGGACAGGGGTGAGAAACGAGCAGTACTTC
TRBJ2-1 | TRBD1 | TRBV7-3 | NA | CASSLRGDRGENEQFF | TGTGCCAGCAGCTTAAGGGGGGACAGGGGAGAGAATGAGCAGTTCTTC